This passage covers 18 T cell receptor beta chains from one sample sequenced in a study of T cells in Graves' hyperthyroidism and ophthalmopathy (dated by TCRdb to the late 2010s). Library prep was done by multiplex PCR. TCRdb lists the instrument as Illumina HiSeq 2000. The TCR beta CDR3 regions were amplified from RNA transcripts. The first round of RT-PCR for the TCR CDR3 was performed with the HTBI primer set and the Qiagen OneStep RT-PCR kit. TCRdb reanalyzed the raw reads on its own, using fastp at Q25 for trimming and MiXCR for clone calling, and kept in-frame beta chains. When rows share a CDR3 protein, they turn into one entry using the most common DNA and genes. The sample profile shows a few hundred thousand distinct CDR3 sequences; roughly 50% of them were found once. The top ten hold 15% to 20% of the sample. The sample taken for sequencing was peripheral blood or thyroid tissue (not recorded which). The receptors were sampled from an adult woman with Graves' disease, either hyperthyroidism or ophthalmopathy (not recorded which).

This clonotype was detected ten times or more. The rearrangement joins TRBV5-1 to TRBJ2-7, with D maybe TRBD2 (5 bases). The V gene's germline CDR1 is SGHRS and CDR2 YFSETQ. V lost 2 bases, J lost 3 bases, and 12 bases lay in between. The CDR3 contains 14 residues. CDR3 residues: CASSFDGLSYEQYF. The DNA of the CDR3 is TGCGCCAGCAGCTTCGATGGACTGAGCTACGAGCAGTACTTC. The variable domain in full, completed from reference TRBV5-1 and TRBJ2-7, reads KAGVTQTPRYLIKTRGQQVTLSCSPISGHRSVSWYQQTPGQGLQFLFEYFSETQRNKGNFPGRFSGRQFSNSRSEMNVSTLELGDSALYLCASSFDGLSYEQYFGPGTRLTVT.

Ten or more counts support this clonotype. The chain couples TRBV10-3 to TRBJ1-6; D possibly corresponds to TRBD1 (6 bases). The CDR3 sequence is 19 residues long. The V gene's germline CDR1 is ENHRY and CDR2 SYGVKD. Trimming left V 6 bases short and J 0 bases short, with 21 bases between. CDR3 in amino acids: CAISPEYNTGSSYNSPLHF. The CDR3 DNA reads as TGTGCCATCAGCCCCGAATATAATACAGGGAGCTCCTATAATTCACCCCTCCACTTT.

The V gene is TRBV10-3, the J gene TRBJ1-6, with D unclear. Germline V CDR1 and CDR2: ENHRY, SYGVKD. Trimming took off 6 bases at V and 5 bases at J, with 5 bases between the two ends. This CDR3 region has 12 residues. The DNA for the CDR3 is TGTGCCATCAGCGGGGATAATTCACCCCTCCACTTT. It yields the protein CAISGDNSPLHF.

V usage is TRBV7-2 and J usage is TRBJ1-2; perhaps TRBD1 as D (5 bases). V lost 3 bases to trimming and J lost 8 bases, with 31 bases between them. Germline V lookup: CDR1 SGHTA, CDR2 FQGNSA. The length of the CDR3 is 19 residues. This CDR3 reads CASSFSGGGDYGTSAGYTF. CDR3 in DNA: TGTGCCAGCAGCTTTTCAGGTGGTGGGGACTATGGTACCTCGGCGGGCTACACCTTC.

The genes are TRBV7-9 and TRBJ1-6, with D perhaps TRBD1 (5 bases). CDR1 is SEHNR and CDR2 is FQNEAQ in the germline V gene (reference sequence). V was pared by 3 bases and J by 13 bases, with 22 bases between. The CDR3 covers 16 residues. DNA of the CDR3: TGTGCCAGCAGCTTCGCCCCAGGGAGTGGCAATCAGCCCCTCCACTTT. It codes for CASSFAPGSGNQPLHF.

The sample holds a few counts of this clonotype. Just one base apart from a much larger clone, this may be a read error. The chain employs TRBV12-3 or TRBV12-4 and TRBJ2-2, with a weak D call TRBD2 (6 bases). The CDR3 runs 16 residues. The V and J ends lost 7 bases and 2 bases respectively, with 17 bases between them. The DNA for the CDR3 is TGTGCCAGCAACCCTAGCCGGAGGGCCAACACCGGGGAGCTGTTTTTT. This encodes CASNPSRRANTGELFF.

Comments on this clonotype: A much larger clone differs by one base, so this may be a read error. The chain links TRBV7-6 to TRBJ2-5; TRBD1 is a possible D gene (5 bases). CDR1 and CDR2 (germline): SGHVS, FNYEAQ. The CDR3 extends over 14 amino acids. The germline V and J ends were trimmed by 5 bases and 7 bases, with 17 bases remaining between them. The CDR3 sequence: CASSQGVVERTQYF. CDR3 in DNA: TGTGCCAGCAGCCAAGGGGTCGTTGAGAGGACCCAGTACTTC.

This chain joins TRBV2 and TRBJ2-7, with D possibly TRBD2 on 6 matching bases. Per the germline V gene, CDR1 is SNHLY and CDR2 is FYNNEI. V was pared by 10 bases and J by 0 bases, with 13 bases between. The CDR3 runs to 13 residues. CDR3 in DNA: TGTGCCACAGGGCGGCGGGGCTCCTACGAGCAGTACTTC. As protein: CATGRRGSYEQYF.

The V gene is TRBV28, the J gene TRBJ1-2; tentatively, D is TRBD1 (5 bases). The CDR3 runs to 12 residues. Per the germline V gene, CDR1 is MDHEN and CDR2 is SYDVKM. Trimming left V 6 bases short and J 7 bases short, with 12 bases between. The CDR3 DNA reads as TGTGCCAGCAGCCCCCCAGGGTCTGGCTACACCTTC. Protein product: CASSPPGSGYTF.

This clonotype was found many times. The genes are TRBV4-2 and TRBJ1-5; D unresolved. V lost 0 bases to trimming and J lost 0 bases, with 9 bases between them. Germline V CDR1 and CDR2: LGHNA, YNFKEQ. The length of the CDR3 is 16 residues. CDR3 in amino acids: CASSQDVRYSNQPQHF. The CDR3 bases are TGTGCCAGCAGCCAAGATGTACGATATAGCAATCAGCCCCAGCATTTT.

The V gene is TRBV7-9, the J gene TRBJ2-5; 10 bases are shared with TRBD2. J gave up 5 bases and V 8 bases, and 5 bases lay outside the gene matches. CDR3 length: 13 amino acids. The germline V gene has CDR1 SEHNR and CDR2 FQNEAQ (reference sequence). CDR3 sequence reads: CASLAGDFETQYF. The CDR3 coding sequence is TGTGCCAGCCTAGCGGGGGACTTCGAGACCCAGTACTTC.

With respect to this clonotype: The germline gene is not matched at one end of the junction; a read error may be the cause. This chain connects TRBV5-1 to TRBJ2-7, with TRBD2 identical over 7 bases. This CDR3 is 14 amino acids long. Germline values: CDR1 SGHRS, CDR2 YFSETQ. CDR3 residues: CASSPGSGNMWQYF. The CDR3 region has the DNA TGTGCCAGCAGCCCCGGGAGCGGGAATATGTGGCAGTACTTC.

This chain connects TRBV29-1 to TRBJ1-1; D unresolved. The CDR3 is 12 residues long. CDR1 SQVTM and CDR2 ANQGSEA come from the germline V gene. The V gene lost 3 bases and the J gene lost 5 bases, with 10 bases spanning the gap. CDR3 nucleotides: TGCAGCGTTGATAGTACGGGGACTGAAGCTTTCTTT. Translated, it gives CSVDSTGTEAFF.

The chain links TRBV14 to TRBJ1-6; the D gene is possibly TRBD1 (5 bases). V was cut by 3 bases and J by 3 bases, with 9 bases left in between. The CDR3 runs to 15 residues. Germline V gene sequence: CDR1 SGHDN, CDR2 FVKESK. In DNA, the CDR3 is TGTGCCAGCAGCCAGCGGACAAGCTATAATTCACCCCTCCACTTT. Encoded protein: CASSQRTSYNSPLHF.

This clonotype has a count of ten or more. V usage is TRBV7-3 and J usage is TRBJ1-1; no reliable D call. This CDR3 spans 14 amino acids. Trimming stripped 5 bases from V and 1 base from J, with 11 bases between. Germline V gene sequence: CDR1 SGHTA, CDR2 FQGTGA. CDR3 amino acids: CASSPSTENTEAFF. CDR3 nucleotide sequence: TGTGCCAGCAGCCCCTCCACCGAGAACACTGAAGCTTTCTTT.

The CDR3 here is CSALWTGGGQETQYF. In DNA, the CDR3 is TGCAGCGCCCTATGGACAGGGGGTGGTCAAGAGACCCAGTACTTC. The chain combines TRBV29-1 with TRBJ2-5, with TRBD1 matching over 10 bases. V was pared by 7 bases and J by 2 bases, with 10 bases of the junction left unmatched. CDR1 and CDR2 (germline): SQVTM, ANQGSEA. The CDR3 covers 15 residues.

Points on this clonotype: At one end, the junction sequence differs from germline, possibly due to a read error. The chain recombines TRBV6-1 with TRBJ1-2, with a tentative D call TRBD1 (5 bases). Germline assignment: CDR1 MNHNS and CDR2 SASEGT. CDR3 length: 9 amino acids. DNA of the CDR3: TGTGCCAGCAGTGAAGGGGACTCCTTC. This gives the protein CASSEGDSF.

Many counts were recorded for this clonotype. The chain employs TRBV7-8 and TRBJ2-2; TRBD2 might be the D (5 bases). CDR1 is SGHVS, CDR2 FQNEAQ, per germline. CDR3 size: 14 residues. Between the trimmed V and J ends, which lost 5 bases and 6 bases, there was a span of 13 bases. The CDR3 region has the DNA TGTGCCAGCAGCCTAAGGCGGGTTGCCGGGGAGCTGTTTTTT. This sequence encodes CASSLRRVAGELFF.